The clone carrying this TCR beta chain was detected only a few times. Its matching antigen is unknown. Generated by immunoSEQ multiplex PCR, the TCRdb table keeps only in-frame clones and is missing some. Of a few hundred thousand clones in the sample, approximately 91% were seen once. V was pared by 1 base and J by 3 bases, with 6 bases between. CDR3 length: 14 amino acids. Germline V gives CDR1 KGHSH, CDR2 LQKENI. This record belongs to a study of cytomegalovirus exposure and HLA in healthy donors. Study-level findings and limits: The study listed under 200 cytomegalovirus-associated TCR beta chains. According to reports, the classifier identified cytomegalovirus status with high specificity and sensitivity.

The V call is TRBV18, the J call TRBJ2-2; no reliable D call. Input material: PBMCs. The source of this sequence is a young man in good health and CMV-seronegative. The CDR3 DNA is TGTGCCAGCTCACCACATCCCTACACCGGGGAGCTGTTTTTT. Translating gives CASSPHPYTGELFF.